The 7 T cell receptor beta chains presented below share a single source sample, sequenced in a study of blood T cells in healthy people across ages. Together with a sample-barcoded 5' primer, a J-beta primer mix was included in a second PCR lasting about 7 to 11 cycles. TCRdb reanalysed the 5' RACE reads using MiXCR and keeps one entry per CDR3 protein. Among approximately 700,000 distinct CDR3 sequences listed, 32% were seen once. The sequenced material came from blood. All receptors derive from a woman older than 75 in good health.

About this clonotype itself: A much larger clone sits a single nucleotide away, making a read error possible. V gene TRBV7-2 combines with J gene TRBJ1-1, with TRBD1 identical over 10 bases. This CDR3 has 14 amino acids. CDR1 and CDR2 (germline): SGHTA, FQGNSA. In nucleotides, the CDR3 is TGTGCCAGCAGCATGACAGGGGGCGACACTGATGCTTTCTTT. Residues: CASSMTGGDTDAFF.

This clonotype was seen more than once but under ten times. The chain couples TRBV6-2 or TRBV6-3 to TRBJ2-3; D unclear. The V end was cut by 0 bases, the J end by 5 bases, with 6 bases between. CDR3 length: 13 amino acids. The germline gives CDR1 MNHEY, CDR2 SVGEGT. This CDR3 reads CASSYSEGDTQYF. The CDR3 nucleotides are TGTGCCAGCAGTTACTCGGAAGGAGATACGCAGTATTTT.

This clonotype was counted between two and nine times. The chain links TRBV3-1 to TRBJ1-1, with D unresolved. The CDR3 extends over 14 amino acids. CDR1 is LGHDT, CDR2 YNNKEL, per germline (reference sequence). Trimming took 0 bases from V and 3 from J, leaving 8 bases between them. CDR3 residues: CASSQDRQHTEAFF. The CDR3 nucleotides read TGTGCCAGCAGCCAAGATCGGCAGCACACTGAAGCTTTCTTT. The variable domain in full, completed from reference TRBV3-1 and TRBJ1-1, reads DTAVSQTPKYLVTQMGNDKSIKCEQNLGHDTMYWYKQDSKKFLKIMFSYNNKELIINETVPNRFSPKSPDKAHLNLHINSLELGDSAVYFCASSQDRQHTEAFFGQGTRLTVV.

CDR3 nucleotides: TGTGCCAGCAGCCAACCCTTAGCCTCTGGAAACACCATATATTTT. It is translated as CASSQPLASGNTIYF. The chain uses TRBV3-1 and TRBJ1-3, with no clear D. This CDR3 region has 15 residues. Germline CDR1 and CDR2: LGHDT and YNNKEL (reference sequence). Trimming shortened V by 2 bases and J by 0 bases, and 8 bases separated the two germline ends.

Comments on this clonotype: This may arise from a read error, as a much more abundant clone is one base away. The rearrangement links TRBV4-3 to TRBJ2-1, with D perhaps matching TRBD2 (6 bases). The germline V gene has CDR1 LGHNA and CDR2 YSLEER. The CDR3 loop spans 15 amino acids. The CDR3 nucleotides read TGCGCCAGCGGCCAAGTCCGGCAGGGAGGTAGTGAGCAGTTCTTC. This translates into CASGQVRQGGSEQFF.

This clonotype occurred many times. The gene calls are TRBV2 and TRBJ2-3; a possible D gene is TRBD2 (5 bases). This CDR3 has 15 residues. The germline V and J ends were trimmed by 6 bases and 7 bases, with 20 bases remaining between them. The germline CDR1 and CDR2 sequences are SNHLY and FYNNEI. This CDR3 reads CASRADSLRRNTQYF. CDR3 DNA: TGTGCCAGCAGGGCGGACTCACTTAGAAGAAATACGCAGTATTTT.

This clonotype appeared a few times. A much larger clone lies one base from this, so it may be a read error. The V gene is TRBV12-3 or TRBV12-4, the J gene TRBJ2-1; 9 nucleotides match TRBD2. The DNA end is more similar to TRBJ2-7, so the J call may be wrong. This CDR3 is built from 16 residues. The CDR3 protein is CASSSKLAGSYNEQYF. As DNA, the CDR3 is TGTGCCAGCAGTTCCAAACTAGCGGGTTCCTACAATGAGCAGTACTTC.